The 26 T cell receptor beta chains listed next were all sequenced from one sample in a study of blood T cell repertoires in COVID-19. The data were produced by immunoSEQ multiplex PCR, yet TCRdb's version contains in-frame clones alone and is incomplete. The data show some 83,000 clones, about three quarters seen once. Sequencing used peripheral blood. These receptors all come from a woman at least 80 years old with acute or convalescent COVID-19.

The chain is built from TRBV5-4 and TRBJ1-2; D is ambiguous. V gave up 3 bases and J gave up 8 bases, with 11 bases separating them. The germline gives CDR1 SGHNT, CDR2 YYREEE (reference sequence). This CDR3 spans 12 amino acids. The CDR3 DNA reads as TGTGCCAGCAGCTCCCCTCTCTTCGGCTACACCTTC. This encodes CASSSPLFGYTF.

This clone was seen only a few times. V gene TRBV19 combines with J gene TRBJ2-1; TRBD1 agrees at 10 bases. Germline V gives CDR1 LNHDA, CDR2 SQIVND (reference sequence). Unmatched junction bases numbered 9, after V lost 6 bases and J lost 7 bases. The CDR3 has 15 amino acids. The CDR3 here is CASSLTGTGANEQFF. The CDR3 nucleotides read TGTGCCAGTAGCCTTACCGGGACAGGGGCAAATGAGCAGTTCTTC.

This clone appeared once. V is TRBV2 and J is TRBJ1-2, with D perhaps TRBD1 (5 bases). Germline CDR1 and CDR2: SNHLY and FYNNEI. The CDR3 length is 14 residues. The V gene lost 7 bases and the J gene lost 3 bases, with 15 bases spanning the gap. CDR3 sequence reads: CASMGEVLDYGYTF. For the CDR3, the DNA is TGTGCCAGCATGGGGGAGGTACTCGACTATGGCTACACCTTC.

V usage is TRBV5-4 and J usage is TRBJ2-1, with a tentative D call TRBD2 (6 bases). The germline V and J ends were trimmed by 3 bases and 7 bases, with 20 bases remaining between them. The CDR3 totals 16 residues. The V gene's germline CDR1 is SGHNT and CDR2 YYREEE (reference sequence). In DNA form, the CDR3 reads TGTGCCAGCAGCTCCTATTCCGGGACTCCTTGGAATGAGCAGTTCTTC. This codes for CASSSYSGTPWNEQFF.

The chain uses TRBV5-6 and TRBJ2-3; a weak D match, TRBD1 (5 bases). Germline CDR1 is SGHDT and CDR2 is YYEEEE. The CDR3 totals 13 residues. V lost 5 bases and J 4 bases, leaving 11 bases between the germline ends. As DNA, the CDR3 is TGTGCCAGCAGTCTCGGCAGGGCAGATACGCAGTATTTT. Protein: CASSLGRADTQYF.

CDR3: CASSQTIGGETYEQYF. The CDR3, as DNA: TGTGCCAGCAGCCAGACGATTGGGGGGGAGACTTACGAGCAGTACTTC. The chain is built from TRBV3-1 (or the pseudogene TRBV3-2) and TRBJ2-7; 7 bases are shared with TRBD2. V lost 3 bases to trimming and J lost 4 bases; unmatched junction nucleotides: 12. This CDR3 is built from 16 residues. CDR1 is LGHDT and CDR2 is YNNKEL in the germline V gene (reference sequence).

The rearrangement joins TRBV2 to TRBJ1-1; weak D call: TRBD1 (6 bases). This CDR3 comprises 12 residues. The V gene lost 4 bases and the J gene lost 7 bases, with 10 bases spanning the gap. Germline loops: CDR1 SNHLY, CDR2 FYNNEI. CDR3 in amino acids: CASSGGGGEAFF. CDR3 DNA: TGTGCCAGCAGTGGGGGAGGGGGTGAAGCTTTCTTT.

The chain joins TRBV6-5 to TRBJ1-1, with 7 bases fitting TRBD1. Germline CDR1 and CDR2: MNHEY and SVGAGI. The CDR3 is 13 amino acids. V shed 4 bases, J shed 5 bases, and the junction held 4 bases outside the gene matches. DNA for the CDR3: TGTGCCAGCAGTTTTGACAGGGCGACTGAAGCTTTCTTT. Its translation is CASSFDRATEAFF.

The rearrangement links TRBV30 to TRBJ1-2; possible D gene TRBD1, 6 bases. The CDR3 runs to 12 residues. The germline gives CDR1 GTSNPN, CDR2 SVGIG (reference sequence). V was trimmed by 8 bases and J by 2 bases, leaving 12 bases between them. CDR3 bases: TGTGCCCGAAAACAGGGAAACTATGGCTACACCTTC. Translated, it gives CARKQGNYGYTF.

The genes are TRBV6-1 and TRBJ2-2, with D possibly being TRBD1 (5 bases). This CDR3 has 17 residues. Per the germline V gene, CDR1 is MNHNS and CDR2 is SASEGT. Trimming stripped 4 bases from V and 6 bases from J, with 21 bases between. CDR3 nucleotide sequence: TGTGCCAGCAGTGGGTCCCTCCAGGGAACCAGGGCCGGGGAGCTGTTTTTT. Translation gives CASSGSLQGTRAGELFF.

The CDR3 DNA sequence: TGTGCCAGCAGTGAAGGTGAGACACCCTACTACGAGCAGTACTTC. Translation gives CASSEGETPYYEQYF. The chain couples TRBV6-1 to TRBJ2-7; D remains ambiguous. Trimming removed 1 base at V and 3 bases at J, with 13 bases between. CDR1 and CDR2 from the germline V gene are MNHNS and SASEGT. The length of the CDR3 is 15 residues.

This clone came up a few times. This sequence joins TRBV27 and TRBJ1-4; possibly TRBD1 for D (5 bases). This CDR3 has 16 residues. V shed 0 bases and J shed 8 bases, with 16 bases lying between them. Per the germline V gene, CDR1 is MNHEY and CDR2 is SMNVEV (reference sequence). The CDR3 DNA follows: TGTGCCAGCAGTTTATCTCCGGCGCAGGGTGAAGAAAAACTGTTTTTT. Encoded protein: CASSLSPAQGEEKLFF.

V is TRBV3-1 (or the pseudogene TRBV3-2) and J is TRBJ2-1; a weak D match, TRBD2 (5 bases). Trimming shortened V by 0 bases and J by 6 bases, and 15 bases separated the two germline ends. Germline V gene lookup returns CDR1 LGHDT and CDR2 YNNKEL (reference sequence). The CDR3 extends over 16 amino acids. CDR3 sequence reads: CASSQETGLAGNEQFF. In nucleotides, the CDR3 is TGTGCCAGCAGCCAAGAGACCGGGCTGGCGGGCAATGAGCAGTTCTTC.

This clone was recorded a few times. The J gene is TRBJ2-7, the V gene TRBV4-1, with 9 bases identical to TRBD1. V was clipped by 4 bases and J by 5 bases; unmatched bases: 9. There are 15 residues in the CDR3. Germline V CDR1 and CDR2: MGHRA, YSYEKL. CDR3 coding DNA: TGCGCCAGCAGCCTAACGGGACAGGGATTTGACGAGCAGTACTTC. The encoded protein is CASSLTGQGFDEQYF.

The CDR3 DNA sequence: TGTGCCAGCAGACCGGACAGGGAATTTTCCTACAATGAGCAGTTCTTC. Translation gives CASRPDREFSYNEQFF. The rearrangement uses TRBV27 and TRBJ2-1, with 8 positions matching TRBD1. The CDR3 totals 16 residues. The germline V gene encodes CDR1 MNHEY and CDR2 SMNVEV (reference sequence). V gave up 6 bases and J gave up 1 base; unmatched junction bases: 8.

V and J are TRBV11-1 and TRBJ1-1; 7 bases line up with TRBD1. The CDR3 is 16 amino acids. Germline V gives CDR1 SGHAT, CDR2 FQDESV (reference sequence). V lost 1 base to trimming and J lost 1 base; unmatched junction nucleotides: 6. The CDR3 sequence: CASSLDRGLGNTEAFF. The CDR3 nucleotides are TGTGCCAGCAGCTTAGATAGGGGGCTTGGGAACACTGAAGCTTTCTTT.

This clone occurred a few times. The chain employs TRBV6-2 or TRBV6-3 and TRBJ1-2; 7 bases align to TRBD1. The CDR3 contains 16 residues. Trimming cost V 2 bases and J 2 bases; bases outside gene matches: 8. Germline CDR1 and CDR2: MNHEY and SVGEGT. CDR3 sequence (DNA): TGTGCCAGCAGTTACCTCCGGGACAGACTAAACTATGGCTACACCTTC. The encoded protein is CASSYLRDRLNYGYTF.

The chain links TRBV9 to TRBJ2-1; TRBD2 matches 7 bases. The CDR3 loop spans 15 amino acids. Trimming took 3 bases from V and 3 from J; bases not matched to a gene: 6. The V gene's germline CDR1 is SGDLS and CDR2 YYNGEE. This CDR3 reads CASSESGVGYNEQFF. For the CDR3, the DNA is TGTGCCAGCAGCGAAAGCGGGGTGGGCTACAATGAGCAGTTCTTC. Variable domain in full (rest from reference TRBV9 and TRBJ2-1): DSGVTQTPKHLITATGQRVTLRCSPRSGDLSVYWYQQSLDQGLQFLIQYYNGEERAKGNILERFSAQQFPDLHSELNLSSLELGDSALYFCASSESGVGYNEQFFGPGTRLTVL.

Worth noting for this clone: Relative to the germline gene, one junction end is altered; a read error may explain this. CDR3 nucleotide sequence: TGCGCCAGCAGCCAGAACCGGGACACGGAAGAAGTTTTCTTT. Translating gives CASSQNRDTEEVFF. J is TRBJ1-1 and V is TRBV4-3; D possibly corresponds to TRBD1 (6 bases). CDR1 and CDR2 from the germline V gene are LGHNA and YSLEER. The CDR3 loop spans 14 amino acids.

CDR3 loop: CASSPSWQLNTEAFF. DNA for the CDR3: TGTGCCAGCAGCCCCTCGTGGCAGTTGAACACTGAAGCTTTCTTT. This chain connects TRBV5-4 to TRBJ1-1; D uncertain. In germline, CDR1 is SGHNT, CDR2 YYREEE (reference sequence). With 4 bases removed from V and 0 bases from J, the gap between germline ends came to 13 bases. This CDR3 is built from 15 residues.

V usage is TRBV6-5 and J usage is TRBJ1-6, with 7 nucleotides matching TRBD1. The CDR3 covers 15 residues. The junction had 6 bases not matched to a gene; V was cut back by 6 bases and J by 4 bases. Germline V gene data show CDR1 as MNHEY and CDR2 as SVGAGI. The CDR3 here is CASRLGTAYNSPLHF. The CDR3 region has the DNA TGTGCCAGCAGGCTAGGGACAGCGTATAATTCACCCCTCCACTTT.

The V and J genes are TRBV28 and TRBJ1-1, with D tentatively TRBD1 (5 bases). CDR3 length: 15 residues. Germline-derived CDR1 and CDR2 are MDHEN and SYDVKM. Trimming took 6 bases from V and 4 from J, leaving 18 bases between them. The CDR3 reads CASSRITGGSTEAFF. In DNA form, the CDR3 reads TGTGCCAGCAGCCGAATAACAGGTGGAAGCACTGAAGCTTTCTTT.

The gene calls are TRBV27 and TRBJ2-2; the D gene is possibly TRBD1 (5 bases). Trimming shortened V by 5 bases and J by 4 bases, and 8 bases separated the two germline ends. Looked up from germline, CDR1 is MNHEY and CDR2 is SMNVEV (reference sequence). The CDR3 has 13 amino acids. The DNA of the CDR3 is TGTGCCAGCAGTGGACATGCCACCGGGGAGCTGTTTTTT. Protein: CASSGHATGELFF.

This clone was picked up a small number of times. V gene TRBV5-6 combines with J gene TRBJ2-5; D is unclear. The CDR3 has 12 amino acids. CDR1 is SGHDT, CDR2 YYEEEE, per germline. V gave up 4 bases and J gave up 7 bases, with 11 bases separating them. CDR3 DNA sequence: TGTGCCAGCAGCGCGTCCTCGGTGACCCAGTACTTC. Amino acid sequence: CASSASSVTQYF.

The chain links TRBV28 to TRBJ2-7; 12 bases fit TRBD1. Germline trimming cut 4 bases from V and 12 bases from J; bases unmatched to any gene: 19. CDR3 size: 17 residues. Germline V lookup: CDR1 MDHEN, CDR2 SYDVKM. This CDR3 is CASSSLTHGTGGDKPYF. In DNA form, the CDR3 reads TGTGCCAGCAGTTCGCTAACCCATGGGACAGGGGGCGACAAACCGTACTTC.

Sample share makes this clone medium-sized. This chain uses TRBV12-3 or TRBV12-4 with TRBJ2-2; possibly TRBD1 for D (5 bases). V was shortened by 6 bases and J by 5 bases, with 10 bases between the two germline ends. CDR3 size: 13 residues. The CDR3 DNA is TGTGCCAGCAGGAGTCAGGGAACCGGGGAGCTGTTTTTT. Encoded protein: CASRSQGTGELFF.